This TCR beta chain was sequenced for a study of blood T cell repertoires in COVID-19. The assay was immunoSEQ multiplex PCR, and TCRdb's table has in-frame clones only and misses some. The data contain roughly 49,000 clones, about 83% of them singletons. The germline gives CDR1 LGHNA, CDR2 YSLEER. The V gene lost 4 bases and the J gene lost 0 bases, with 12 bases spanning the gap. This CDR3 comprises 16 residues. The TCR originated in a man in his forties or fifties with acute or convalescent COVID-19. The sample taken for sequencing was peripheral blood. The chain has TRBV4-3 and TRBJ1-4; TRBD1 might be the D (5 bases). Here the CDR3 DNA reads TGCGCCAGCAGCCCCCGACAGCCACCAACTAATGAAAAACTGTTTTTT. Translation: CASSPRQPPTNEKLFF.